This T cell receptor (beta chain) was obtained from a study of blood T cell repertoires in COVID-19. Germline V gene lookup returns CDR1 SGHTA and CDR2 FQGNSA. The ends were cut back, 1 base at V and 7 bases at J, with 11 bases in the middle. CDR3 length equals 13 residues. Original processing methods: Counts of nucleated cells, estimated from reference gene primer amplification, were obtained. Profiling relied on immunoSEQ multiplex PCR, and the TCRdb table lists in-frame clones only, not all of them. The D gene and trimming were derived from the DNA, and the V and J assignments and clone size from that table. In the table there are around 300,000 clones, about nine tenths of which are singletons.

The clonotype was recovered from a man between 45 and 60 years old with acute or convalescent COVID-19. The chain uses TRBV7-2 and TRBJ2-7, with a weak D call TRBD1 (5 bases). The sample was peripheral blood. CDR3 coding DNA: TGTGCCAGCAGCTTAGAGGGGCTACGGGAGCAGTACTTC. This codes for CASSLEGLREQYF.